A single sample is the source of the 17 T cell receptor beta chains below, sequenced in a study of identical twins. TCRdb re-derived calls from the 5' RACE reads in MiXCR, one entry per CDR3 protein. This sample has some 730,000 distinct CDR3 sequences; roughly 18% occur once, and the top ten carry around 12%. Separately, the same data were catalogued under a study of T cells expressing NK-cell markers.

Sequenced input: PBMCs. The receptors originated from a woman under 30 in good health.

The chain uses TRBV5-6 and TRBJ2-1; D is ambiguous. V gave up 3 bases and J gave up 4 bases, with 11 bases separating them. This CDR3 contains 14 residues. In germline, CDR1 is SGHDT, CDR2 YYEEEE. The CDR3 bases are TGTGCCAGCAGCTCCAACGGCAGGTACAATGAGCAGTTCTTC. Translating it yields CASSSNGRYNEQFF.

This clonotype was seen only a few times. The rearrangement joins TRBV6-1 to TRBJ2-1, with D perhaps TRBD2 (5 bases). Trimming shortened V by 6 bases and J by 10 bases, and 22 bases separated the two germline ends. The CDR3 totals 15 residues. Germline-derived CDR1 and CDR2 are MNHNS and SASEGT. This CDR3 is CASRITLSNTGEQFF. The CDR3 DNA is TGTGCCAGCAGGATAACTCTCTCCAATACGGGAGAGCAGTTCTTC.

This clonotype was seen only a few times. The genes are TRBV20-1 and TRBJ2-7; TRBD2 aligns across 11 bases. The V and J ends lost 3 bases and 4 bases, in that order; junction bases with no gene match: 8. This CDR3 has 15 amino acids. Germline lookup yields CDR1 DFQATT and CDR2 SNEGSKA (reference sequence). CDR3: CSASGSGRATYEQYF. In DNA form, the CDR3 reads TGCAGTGCTAGTGGTAGCGGGAGGGCCACGTACGAGCAGTACTTC.

The chain couples TRBV12-3 or TRBV12-4 to TRBJ1-2; 7 positions match TRBD1. V trimming: 6 bases; J trimming: 4 bases; junction bases outside the gene matches: 2. This CDR3 is built from 12 residues. For the CDR3, the DNA is TGTGCCAGCAGGAGGGGGCCCTATGGCTACACCTTC. This gives the protein CASRRGPYGYTF.

This clonotype was counted only a few times. The chain combines TRBV12-3 or TRBV12-4 with TRBJ2-7; tentative D call: TRBD2 (6 bases). The CDR3 length is 15 residues. Trimming pared 5 bases from V and 2 bases from J, leaving 16 bases between. This CDR3 reads CASSRSSARTYEQYF. The CDR3 DNA follows: TGTGCCAGCAGTCGTTCTAGCGCAAGAACCTACGAGCAGTACTTC.

The CDR3 DNA sequence: TGTGCCAGCAGCTTATCTCCAGGTAGCTCCTACAATGAGCAGTTCTTC. Residues: CASSLSPGSSYNEQFF. The V gene is TRBV5-6, the J gene TRBJ2-1; D remains unclear. The V gene's germline CDR1 is SGHDT and CDR2 YYEEEE. V lost 2 bases and J 0 bases, leaving 12 bases between the germline ends. The CDR3 consists of 16 residues.

This sequence joins TRBV6-4 and TRBJ1-1; D gene unclear. Trimming took 0 bases from V and 11 from J, leaving 22 bases between them. Germline-derived CDR1 and CDR2 are MRHNA and SNTAGT. This CDR3 region has 16 residues. This CDR3 is CASSDSIGEAYPSAFF. The CDR3 DNA reads TGTGCCAGCAGTGACTCGATCGGGGAGGCCTATCCTTCGGCTTTCTTT.

This sequence joins TRBV11-2 and TRBJ1-6; the D is unclear. The CDR3 runs 13 residues. Germline lookup yields CDR1 SGHAT and CDR2 FQNNGV. V was cut by 1 base and J by 13 bases, with 11 bases left in between. The CDR3 nucleotides read TGTGCCAGCAGCTTAGGGATGATCAGTCCCCTCCACTTT. Protein sequence: CASSLGMISPLHF.

This chain links TRBV12-3 or TRBV12-4 with TRBJ1-2; the match to TRBD1 covers 11 bases. With 6 bases clipped from V and 3 bases from J, the junction kept 9 bases outside the gene matches. There are 16 residues in the CDR3. The CDR3 region is CASRRGQGAGYYGYTF. CDR3 coding DNA: TGTGCCAGCAGGCGTGGACAGGGGGCAGGGTACTATGGCTACACCTTC.

This clonotype was detected a few times. V is TRBV7-9 and J is TRBJ1-1; 8 bases align to TRBD1. Germline CDR1 is SEHNR and CDR2 is FQNEAQ (reference sequence). The trim removed 3 bases at V and 0 bases at J, leaving 6 bases unmatched. This CDR3 has 16 residues. The CDR3 nucleotides read TGTGCCAGCAGCTTCCAGGGGACAGGTATGAACACTGAAGCTTTCTTT. This encodes CASSFQGTGMNTEAFF. The entire variable domain, with the rest obtained from reference TRBV7-9 and TRBJ1-1, is as follows: DTGVSQNPRHKITKRGQNVTFRCDPISEHNRLYWYRQTLGQGPEFLTYFQNEAQLEKSRLLSDRFSAERPKGSFSTLEIQRTEQGDSAMYLCASSFQGTGMNTEAFFGQGTRLTVV.

This clonotype was observed a handful of times. The chain links TRBV2 to TRBJ2-7; D remains ambiguous. The CDR3 spans 13 residues. Germline V gives CDR1 SNHLY, CDR2 FYNNEI. Trimming removed 4 bases at V and 3 bases at J, with 10 bases between. The CDR3 DNA is TGTGCCAGCAGTGTAGGCCAGAACTACGAGCAGTACTTC. Amino acid sequence: CASSVGQNYEQYF.

The chain has TRBV20-1 and TRBJ1-5; D remains unclear. V dropped 2 bases and J dropped 1 base, with 9 bases sitting between them. Germline V gene sequence: CDR1 DFQATT, CDR2 SNEGSKA (reference sequence). The length of the CDR3 is 14 residues. CDR3 protein: CSARTGGSNQPQHF. CDR3 DNA sequence: TGCAGTGCTAGAACGGGTGGGAGCAATCAGCCCCAGCATTTT.

The V call is TRBV20-1, the J call TRBJ2-6; D remains ambiguous. The germline CDR1 and CDR2 sequences are DFQATT and SNEGSKA (reference sequence). Trimming stripped 3 bases from V and 4 bases from J, with 10 bases between. This CDR3 contains 14 residues. This CDR3 is CSASPEPGANVLTF. DNA of the CDR3: TGCAGTGCTAGCCCCGAGCCGGGGGCCAACGTCCTGACTTTC.

V and J are TRBV20-1 and TRBJ2-7; D remains unclear. CDR3 length equals 13 residues. From germline, CDR1 is DFQATT and CDR2 SNEGSKA (reference sequence). CDR3 sequence: CACKTSSTYEQYF. CDR3 bases: TGCGCCTGCAAGACGTCATCTACCTACGAGCAGTACTTC.

CDR3 sequence (DNA): TGTGCCAGTCAACAGGGATTCGGTTCACCCCTCCACTTT. Its translation is CASQQGFGSPLHF. This chain uses TRBV12-3 or TRBV12-4 with TRBJ1-6; a possible D gene is TRBD1 (6 bases). The CDR3 totals 13 residues. V was shortened by 9 bases and J by 9 bases, with 15 bases between the two germline ends.

This clonotype was counted between two and nine times. The CDR3 here is CSVVAVRDEQFF. CDR3 sequence (DNA): TGCAGCGTCGTGGCAGTTAGGGATGAGCAGTTCTTC. This sequence joins TRBV29-1 and TRBJ2-1, with unresolved D. This CDR3 contains 12 residues. Trimming took 6 bases from V and 8 from J, leaving 14 bases between them. Germline CDR1 SQVTM, CDR2 ANQGSEA.

The rearrangement joins TRBV6-1 to TRBJ2-7; the match to TRBD2 covers 7 bases. After removal of 7 bases from V and 1 base from J, the junction contained 13 bases not matched to a gene. The CDR3 has 16 residues. Germline assignment: CDR1 MNHNS and CDR2 SASEGT. The CDR3 protein is CASNLLLGGNSYEQYF. CDR3 DNA: TGTGCCAGCAACCTCTTGCTGGGGGGGAATTCCTACGAGCAGTACTTC.